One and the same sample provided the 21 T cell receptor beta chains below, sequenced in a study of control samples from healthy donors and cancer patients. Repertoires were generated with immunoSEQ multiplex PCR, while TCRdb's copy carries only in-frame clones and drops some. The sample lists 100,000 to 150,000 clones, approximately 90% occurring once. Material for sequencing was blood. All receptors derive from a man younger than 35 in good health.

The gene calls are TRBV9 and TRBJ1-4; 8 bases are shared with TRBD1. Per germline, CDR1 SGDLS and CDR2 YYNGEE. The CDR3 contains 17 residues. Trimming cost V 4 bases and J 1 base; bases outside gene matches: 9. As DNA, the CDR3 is TGTGCCAGCAGCCCCGGGGCAGGGGGCGGAACTAATGAAAAACTGTTTTTT. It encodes CASSPGAGGGTNEKLFF.

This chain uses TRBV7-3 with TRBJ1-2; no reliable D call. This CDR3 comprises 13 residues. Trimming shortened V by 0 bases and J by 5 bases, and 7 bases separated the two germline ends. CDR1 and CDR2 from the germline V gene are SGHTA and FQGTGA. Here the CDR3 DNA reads TGTGCCAGCAGCTTAACAGGAGCATATGGCTACACCTTC. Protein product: CASSLTGAYGYTF. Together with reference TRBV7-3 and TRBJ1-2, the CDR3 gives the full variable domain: GAGVSQTPSNKVTEKGKYVELRCDPISGHTALYWYRQSLGQGPEFLIYFQGTGAADDSGLPNDRFFAVRPEGSVSTLKIQRTERGDSAVYLCASSLTGAYGYTFGSGTRLTVV.

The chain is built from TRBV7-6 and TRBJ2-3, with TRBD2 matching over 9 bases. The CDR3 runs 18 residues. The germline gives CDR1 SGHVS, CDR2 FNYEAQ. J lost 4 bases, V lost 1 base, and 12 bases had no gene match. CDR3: CASSLVLAGGPRADTQYF. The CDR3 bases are TGTGCCAGCAGCTTAGTGTTGGCGGGGGGGCCTCGGGCAGATACGCAGTATTTT.

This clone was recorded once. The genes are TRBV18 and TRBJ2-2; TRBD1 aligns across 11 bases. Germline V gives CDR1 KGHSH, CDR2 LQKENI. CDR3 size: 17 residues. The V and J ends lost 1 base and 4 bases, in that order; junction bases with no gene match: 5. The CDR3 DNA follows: TGTGCCAGCTCACCACTGATCGGGACAGGGGGCACCGGGGAGCTGTTTTTT. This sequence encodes CASSPLIGTGGTGELFF.

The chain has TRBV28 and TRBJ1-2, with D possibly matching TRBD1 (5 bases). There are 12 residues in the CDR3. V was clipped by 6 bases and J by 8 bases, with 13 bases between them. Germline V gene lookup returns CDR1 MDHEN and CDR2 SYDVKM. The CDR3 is CASSGQREGYTF. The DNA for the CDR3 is TGTGCCAGCAGCGGACAAAGGGAAGGCTACACCTTC.

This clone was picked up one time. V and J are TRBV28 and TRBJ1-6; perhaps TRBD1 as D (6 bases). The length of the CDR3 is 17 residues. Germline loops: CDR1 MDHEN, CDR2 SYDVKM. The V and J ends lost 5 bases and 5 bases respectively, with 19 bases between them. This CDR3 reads CASSPMFYRADNSPLHF. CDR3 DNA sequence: TGTGCCAGCAGTCCCATGTTTTACAGGGCAGATAATTCACCCCTCCACTTT. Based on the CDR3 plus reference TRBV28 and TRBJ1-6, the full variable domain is DVKVTQSSRYLVKRTGEKVFLECVQDMDHENMFWYRQDPGLGLRLIYFSYDVKMKEKGDIPEGYSVSREKKERFSLILESASTNQTSMYLCASSPMFYRADNSPLHFGNGTRLTVT.

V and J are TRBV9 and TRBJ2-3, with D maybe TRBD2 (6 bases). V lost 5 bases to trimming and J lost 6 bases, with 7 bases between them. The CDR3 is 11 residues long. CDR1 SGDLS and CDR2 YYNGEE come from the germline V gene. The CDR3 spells CASRRGDTQYF. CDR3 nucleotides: TGTGCCAGCAGACGGGGGGATACGCAGTATTTT.

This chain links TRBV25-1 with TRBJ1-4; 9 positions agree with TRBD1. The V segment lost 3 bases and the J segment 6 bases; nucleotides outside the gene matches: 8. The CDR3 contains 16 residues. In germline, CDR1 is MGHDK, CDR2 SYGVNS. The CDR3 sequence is CASSERPGQGYEKLFF. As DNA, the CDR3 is TGTGCCAGCAGTGAGAGACCGGGACAGGGTTATGAAAAACTGTTTTTT.

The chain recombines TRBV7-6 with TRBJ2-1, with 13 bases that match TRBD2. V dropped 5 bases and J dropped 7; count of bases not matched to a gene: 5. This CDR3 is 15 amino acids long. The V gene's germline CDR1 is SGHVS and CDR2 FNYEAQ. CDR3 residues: CASSPILAGGNEQFF. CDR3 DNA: TGTGCCAGCAGCCCTATACTAGCGGGAGGGAATGAGCAGTTCTTC.

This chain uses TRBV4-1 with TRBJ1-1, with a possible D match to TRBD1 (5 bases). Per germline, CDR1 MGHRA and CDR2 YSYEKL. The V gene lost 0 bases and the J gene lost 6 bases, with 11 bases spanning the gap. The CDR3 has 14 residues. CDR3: CASSQEGGSPEAFF. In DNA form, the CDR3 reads TGCGCCAGCAGCCAAGAGGGGGGAAGCCCTGAAGCTTTCTTT.

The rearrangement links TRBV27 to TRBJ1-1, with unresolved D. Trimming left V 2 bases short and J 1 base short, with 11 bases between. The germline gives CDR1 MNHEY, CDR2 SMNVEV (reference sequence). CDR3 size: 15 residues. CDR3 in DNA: TGTGCCAGCAGTTTACGCGGGGAGGGGAACACTGAAGCTTTCTTT. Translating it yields CASSLRGEGNTEAFF.

CDR3 loop: CASIGDRGYEQYF. The DNA for the CDR3 is TGTGCCAGCATTGGGGACAGAGGGTACGAGCAGTACTTC. The V gene is TRBV2, the J gene TRBJ2-7; 7 bases match TRBD1. V shed 7 bases and J 4 bases; nucleotides not matched to a gene: 7. This CDR3 contains 13 residues. Germline-derived CDR1 and CDR2 are SNHLY and FYNNEI. The variable domain in full, with the rest retrieved from reference TRBV2 and TRBJ2-7, is EPEVTQTPSHQVTQMGQEVILRCVPISNHLYFYWYRQILGQKVEFLVSFYNNEISEKSEIFDDQFSVERPDGSNFTLKIRSTKLEDSAMYFCASIGDRGYEQYFGPGTRLTVT.

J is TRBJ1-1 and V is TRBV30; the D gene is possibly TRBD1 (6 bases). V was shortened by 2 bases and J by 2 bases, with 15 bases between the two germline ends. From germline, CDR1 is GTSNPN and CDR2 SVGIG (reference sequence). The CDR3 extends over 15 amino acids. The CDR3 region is CAWSPGGARNTEAFF. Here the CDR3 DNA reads TGTGCCTGGAGTCCCGGGGGGGCGAGAAACACTGAAGCTTTCTTT.

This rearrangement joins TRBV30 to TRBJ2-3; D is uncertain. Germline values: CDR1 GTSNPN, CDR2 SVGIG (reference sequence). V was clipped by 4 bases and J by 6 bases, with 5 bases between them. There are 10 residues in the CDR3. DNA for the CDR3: TGTGCCTGGAATCAGGATACGCAGTATTTT. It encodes CAWNQDTQYF.

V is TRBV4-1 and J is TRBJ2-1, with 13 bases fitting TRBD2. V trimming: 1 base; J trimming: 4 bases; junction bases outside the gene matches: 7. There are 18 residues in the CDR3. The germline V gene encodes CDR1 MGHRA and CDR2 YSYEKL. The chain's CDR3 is CASSQGPRLAGGYNEQFF. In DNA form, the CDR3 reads TGCGCCAGCAGCCAAGGCCCCAGACTAGCGGGGGGTTACAATGAGCAGTTCTTC.

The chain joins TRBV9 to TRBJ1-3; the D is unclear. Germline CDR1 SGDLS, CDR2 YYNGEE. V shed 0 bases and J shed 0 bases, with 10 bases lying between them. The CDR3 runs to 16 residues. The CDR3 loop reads CASSVEISNSGNTIYF. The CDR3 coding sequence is TGTGCCAGCAGCGTAGAGATATCCAACTCTGGAAACACCATATATTTT. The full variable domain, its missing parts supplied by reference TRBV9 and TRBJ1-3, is DSGVTQTPKHLITATGQRVTLRCSPRSGDLSVYWYQQSLDQGLQFLIQYYNGEERAKGNILERFSAQQFPDLHSELNLSSLELGDSALYFCASSVEISNSGNTIYFGEGSWLTVV.

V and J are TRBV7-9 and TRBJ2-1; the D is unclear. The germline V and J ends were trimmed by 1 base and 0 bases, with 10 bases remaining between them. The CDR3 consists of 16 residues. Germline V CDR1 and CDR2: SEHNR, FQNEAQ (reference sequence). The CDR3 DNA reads TGTGCCAGCAGCTTAGGAGTGGGCCCCTCCTACAATGAGCAGTTCTTC. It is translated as CASSLGVGPSYNEQFF.

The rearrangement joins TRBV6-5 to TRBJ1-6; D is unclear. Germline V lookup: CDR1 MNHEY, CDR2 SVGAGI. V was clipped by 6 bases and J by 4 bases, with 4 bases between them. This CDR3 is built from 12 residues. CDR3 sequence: CASSGYNSPLHF. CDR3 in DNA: TGTGCCAGCAGCGGGTATAATTCACCCCTCCACTTT.

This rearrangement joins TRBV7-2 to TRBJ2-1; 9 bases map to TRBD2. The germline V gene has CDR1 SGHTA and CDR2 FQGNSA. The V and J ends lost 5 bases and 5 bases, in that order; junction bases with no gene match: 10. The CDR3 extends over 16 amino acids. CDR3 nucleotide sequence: TGTGCCAGCAGCCCTCGGGGCGGGAGGGAGCACAATGAGCAGTTCTTC. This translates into CASSPRGGREHNEQFF. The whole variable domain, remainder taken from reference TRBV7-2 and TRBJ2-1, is GAGVSQSPSNKVTEKGKDVELRCDPISGHTALYWYRQSLGQGLEFLIYFQGNSAPDKSGLPSDRFSAERTGGSVSTLTIQRTQQEDSAVYLCASSPRGGREHNEQFFGPGTRLTVL.

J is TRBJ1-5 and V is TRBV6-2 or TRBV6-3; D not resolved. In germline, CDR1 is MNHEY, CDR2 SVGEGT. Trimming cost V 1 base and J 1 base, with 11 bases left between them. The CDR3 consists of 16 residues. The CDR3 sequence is CASSYLPGTSNQPQHF. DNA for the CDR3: TGTGCCAGCAGTTACTTACCAGGAACCAGCAATCAGCCCCAGCATTTT.

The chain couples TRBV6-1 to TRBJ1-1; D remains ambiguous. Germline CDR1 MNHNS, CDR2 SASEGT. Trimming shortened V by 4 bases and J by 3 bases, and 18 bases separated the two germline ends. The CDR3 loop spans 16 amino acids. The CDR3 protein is CASSADVSGSHTEAFF. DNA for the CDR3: TGTGCCAGCAGTGCCGACGTTTCGGGTTCGCACACTGAAGCTTTCTTT.